Below are 17 T cell receptor beta chains sequenced from a single sample in a study of T cells in Graves' hyperthyroidism and ophthalmopathy. Regions amplified from RNA transcripts were the TCR beta CDR3 regions. First-round RT-PCR targeting the TCR CDR3 was performed with the HTBI primer set. TCRdb itself ran the multiplex PCR reads through MiXCR, one entry per CDR3 protein. Of about 290,000 distinct CDR3 sequences listed, roughly 13% are singletons. Source material: blood. The receptors derive from a woman aged 25 to 39 with Graves' hyperthyroidism that later progressed to Graves' ophthalmopathy.

This clonotype appeared many times. The chain is built from TRBV15 and TRBJ1-5; perhaps TRBD1 as D (5 bases). This CDR3 comprises 13 residues. V lost 6 bases and J lost 5, with 11 bases in between. Germline values: CDR1 LNHNV, CDR2 YYDKDF (reference sequence). The CDR3 is CATSWGTDQPQHF. The CDR3 bases are TGTGCCACCAGTTGGGGGACCGATCAGCCCCAGCATTTT. Looking up the rest from reference TRBV15 and TRBJ1-5 gives the full variable domain: DAMVIQNPRYQVTQFGKPVTLSCSQTLNHNVMYWYQQKSSQAPKLLFHYYDKDFNNEADTPDNFQSRRPNTSFCFLDIRSPGLGDTAMYLCATSWGTDQPQHFGDGTRLSIL.

The sample holds a few counts of this clonotype. The chain couples TRBV27 to TRBJ1-6; D ambiguous. Germline lookup yields CDR1 MNHEY and CDR2 SMNVEV (reference sequence). The CDR3 contains 11 residues. V shed 8 bases and J shed 6 bases, with 5 bases lying between them. CDR3 loop: CASGGNSPLHF. As DNA, the CDR3 is TGTGCCAGCGGCGGTAATTCACCCCTCCACTTT.

J is TRBJ1-2 and V is TRBV29-1; D might be TRBD1 (5 bases). Germline assignment: CDR1 SQVTM and CDR2 ANQGSEA. V was pared by 6 bases and J by 6 bases, with 17 bases between. The CDR3 consists of 13 residues. CDR3 residues: CSVEKRTGDGYTF. The CDR3 bases are TGCAGCGTCGAGAAACGGACGGGGGATGGCTACACCTTC.

The table lists this clonotype with many counts. The rearrangement joins TRBV19 to TRBJ1-1; 10 nucleotides match TRBD1. Germline V lookup: CDR1 LNHDA, CDR2 SQIVND (reference sequence). This CDR3 is built from 14 residues. The J segment lost 1 base and the V segment lost 6 bases, leaving 2 bases of the junction unmatched. This CDR3 is CASRWTGGNTEAFF. CDR3 in DNA: TGTGCCAGTAGGTGGACAGGGGGGAACACTGAAGCTTTCTTT.

This clonotype was seen at least ten times. CDR3 coding DNA: TGTGCCAGTAGTACCTCGCTAAAAGCTTTCTTT. Protein product: CASSTSLKAFF. This rearrangement joins TRBV19 to TRBJ1-1; no firm D call. The CDR3 contains 11 residues. The germline V and J ends were trimmed by 4 bases and 9 bases, with 9 bases remaining between them. Looked up from germline, CDR1 is LNHDA and CDR2 is SQIVND (reference sequence).

Only a few counts were recorded for this clonotype. The chain uses TRBV10-3 and TRBJ1-4; tentatively, D is TRBD1 (5 bases). The CDR3 spans 13 residues. The germline V gene encodes CDR1 ENHRY and CDR2 SYGVKD. V was clipped by 8 bases and J by 8 bases, with 15 bases between them. The DNA of the CDR3 is TGTGCCATCGCGGGGACCCTAGGAGAAAAACTGTTTTTT. It translates to CAIAGTLGEKLFF.

This clonotype was recorded many times. V usage is TRBV7-3 and J usage is TRBJ1-2; D is unresolved. From germline, CDR1 is SGHTA and CDR2 FQGTGA. This CDR3 contains 13 residues. The V end lost 5 bases, the J end lost 0 bases, and 7 bases lay between the germline ends. The CDR3 region has the DNA TGTGCCAGCAGCCTAGGCACTAACTATGGCTACACCTTC. This codes for CASSLGTNYGYTF. The complete variable domain, with remaining parts taken from reference TRBV7-3 and TRBJ1-2, reads GAGVSQTPSNKVTEKGKYVELRCDPISGHTALYWYRQSLGQGPEFLIYFQGTGAADDSGLPNDRFFAVRPEGSVSTLKIQRTERGDSAVYLCASSLGTNYGYTFGSGTRLTVV.

The table lists this clonotype with many counts. V is TRBV24-1 and J is TRBJ1-5, with D unresolved. The CDR3 covers 14 residues. Looked up from germline, CDR1 is KGHDR and CDR2 is SFDVKD. V was cut by 9 bases and J by 0 bases, with 11 bases left in between. CDR3: CATSLGNSNQPQHF. CDR3 coding DNA: TGTGCCACCTCACTAGGGAATAGCAATCAGCCCCAGCATTTT.

This clonotype was counted at least ten times. The chain joins TRBV27 to TRBJ2-5; 10 nucleotides line up with TRBD1. After removal of 3 bases from V and 5 bases from J, the junction contained 9 bases not matched to a gene. The CDR3 is 16 amino acids. CDR1 and CDR2 (germline): MNHEY, SMNVEV (reference sequence). The CDR3 region has the DNA TGTGCCAGCAGTTTCGGGGACAGGGGTCGGGCGGAGACCCAGTACTTC. Protein product: CASSFGDRGRAETQYF.

This clonotype appeared many times. This chain joins TRBV5-5 and TRBJ2-5; 7 positions agree with TRBD1. Germline V CDR1 and CDR2: SGHKS, YYEKEE (reference sequence). V shed 1 base and J 2 bases; nucleotides not matched to a gene: 5. CDR3 length: 15 residues. CDR3 in amino acids: CASSLMTGSQETQYF. The CDR3 nucleotides are TGTGCCAGCAGCTTGATGACAGGGTCACAAGAGACCCAGTACTTC.

The table lists this clonotype with many counts. This chain connects TRBV10-3 to TRBJ2-7; D gene ambiguous. The CDR3 length is 12 residues. V lost 3 bases, J lost 2 bases, and 5 bases lay in between. CDR1 and CDR2 (germline): ENHRY, SYGVKD. In nucleotides, the CDR3 is TGTGCCATCAGTGACCCTCCCTACGAGCAGTACTTC. Translating it yields CAISDPPYEQYF.

This clonotype was observed many times. The chain joins TRBV3-1 to TRBJ2-7; possibly TRBD1 for D (6 bases). V shed 1 base and J shed 0 bases, with 10 bases lying between them. CDR3 length: 15 residues. Per the germline V gene, CDR1 is LGHDT and CDR2 is YNNKEL (reference sequence). The CDR3 DNA is TGTGCCAGCAGCCAAGTGCTGGGGGCCTCCTACGAGCAGTACTTC. Protein product: CASSQVLGASYEQYF.

This clonotype was observed a handful of times. CDR3 in amino acids: CASSEYRSYSNQPQHF. The CDR3 DNA is TGTGCCAGCAGTGAATACAGGAGTTATAGCAATCAGCCCCAGCATTTT. The J gene is TRBJ1-5, the V gene TRBV6-1; tentatively, D is TRBD1 (5 bases). Germline CDR1 MNHNS, CDR2 SASEGT. The length of the CDR3 is 16 residues. Trimming cost V 2 bases and J 0 bases, with 11 bases left between them.

This clonotype appeared many times. V gene TRBV6-1 combines with J gene TRBJ2-1, with 11 bases lining up with TRBD2. V gave up 6 bases and J gave up 9 bases; unmatched junction bases: 10. Germline V CDR1 and CDR2: MNHNS, SASEGT. The CDR3 has 15 residues. In nucleotides, the CDR3 is TGTGCCAGCAGCACCATAGCGGGAGGGAGGAGTGAGCAGTTCTTC. Residues: CASSTIAGGRSEQFF.

This clonotype has at least ten counts. The chain links TRBV6-2 or TRBV6-3 to TRBJ1-1; unclear D gene. The CDR3 has 13 residues. Trimming pared 4 bases from V and 4 bases from J, leaving 10 bases between. The germline V gene has CDR1 MNHEY and CDR2 SVGEGT. As DNA, the CDR3 is TGTGCCAGCAGTTCTGACCCGTCCACTGAAGCTTTCTTT. Its translation: CASSSDPSTEAFF.

Many counts were recorded for this clonotype. The V and J genes are TRBV27 and TRBJ2-7, with 10 bases lining up with TRBD2. The CDR3 extends over 14 amino acids. J was trimmed by 3 bases and V by 4 bases; bases with no gene match: 3. Germline CDR1 reads MNHEY; CDR2 reads SMNVEV (reference sequence). This chain's CDR3 is CASSSSGGGYEQYF. The CDR3 DNA sequence: TGTGCCAGCAGTTCAAGCGGGGGGGGCTACGAGCAGTACTTC.

Many counts were recorded for this clonotype. V gene TRBV11-2 combines with J gene TRBJ2-7; tentatively, D is TRBD2 (6 bases). This CDR3 contains 17 residues. The germline CDR1 and CDR2 sequences are SGHAT and FQNNGV. Trimming cost V 0 bases and J 6 bases, with 21 bases left between them. The CDR3 protein is CASSLERSASARGEQYF. CDR3 nucleotide sequence: TGTGCCAGCAGCTTAGAAAGGTCGGCTAGCGCGAGGGGCGAGCAGTACTTC. The variable domain in full, with the rest retrieved from reference TRBV11-2 and TRBJ2-7, is EAGVAQSPRYKIIEKRQSVAFWCNPISGHATLYWYQQILGQGPKLLIQFQNNGVVDDSQLPKDRFSAERLKGVDSTLKIQPAKLEDSAVYLCASSLERSASARGEQYFGPGTRLTVT.